One sample yielded the 13 T cell receptor beta chains listed below, sequenced in a study of beta chain features in type 1 diabetes. All of the isolated RNA was reverse transcribed, so expressed TCRB transcripts were sequenced. Method: immunoSEQ multiplex PCR; TCRdb's copy keeps in-frame clones and lacks some. The sample contains roughly 310,000 clones, approximately 11% of which appear only once. The sequenced sample consisted of naive CD4+ T cells from blood. These receptor sequences come from a woman aged 25 to 39 in good health.

The chain employs TRBV9 and TRBJ2-3, with D possibly matching TRBD1 (6 bases). V gave up 0 bases and J gave up 4 bases, with 9 bases separating them. Germline CDR1 reads SGDLS; CDR2 reads YYNGEE. The CDR3 spans 14 residues. The CDR3 coding sequence is TGTGCCAGCAGCGTAGCACAGGGCGCAGATACGCAGTATTTT. It is translated as CASSVAQGADTQYF.

This clone was counted a few times. The rearrangement joins TRBV28 to TRBJ2-1; 8 bases line up with TRBD2. The J segment lost 8 bases and the V segment lost 2 bases, leaving 11 bases of the junction unmatched. Looked up from germline, CDR1 is MDHEN and CDR2 is SYDVKM. This CDR3 is built from 16 residues. CDR3 sequence reads: CASSLISAGAGDEQFF. The CDR3 region has the DNA TGTGCCAGCAGTTTAATATCAGCGGGAGCGGGCGATGAGCAGTTCTTC.

The chain couples TRBV27 to TRBJ2-1, with 9 bases matching TRBD2. The CDR3 runs to 13 residues. After removal of 3 bases from V and 15 bases from J, the junction contained 9 bases not matched to a gene. Germline values: CDR1 MNHEY, CDR2 SMNVEV (reference sequence). The CDR3 DNA reads TGTGCCAGCAGTTTTCCCGGGACTAGCTACCCGTTCTTC. This encodes CASSFPGTSYPFF.

As to this clone: The junction differs from germline at one of its ends, possibly a read error. The chain joins TRBV4-2 to TRBJ1-1, with D possibly being TRBD1 (5 bases). Germline V CDR1 and CDR2: LGHNA, YNFKEQ. The CDR3 is 15 amino acids. The CDR3 DNA reads as TGTGCCAGCAGCCGAACTACAGGAAAACACACCGAAGCTTTCTTT. This sequence encodes CASSRTTGKHTEAFF.

This chain joins TRBV10-3 and TRBJ1-5; D perhaps matches TRBD1 (6 bases). Trimming shortened V by 2 bases and J by 7 bases, and 12 bases separated the two germline ends. Germline V gene sequence: CDR1 ENHRY, CDR2 SYGVKD. There are 14 residues in the CDR3. CDR3 bases: TGTGCCATCAGTGAGACCCAGGGGAGCCAGCCCCAGCATTTT. This encodes CAISETQGSQPQHF.

Only a few counts were recorded for this clone. Distinct nucleotide sequences in the sample also encode this CDR3. The chain couples TRBV15 to TRBJ2-6, with no clear D. The CDR3 sequence is 15 residues long. Trimming removed 0 bases from V and 0 bases from J, with 3 bases in between. The V gene's germline CDR1 is LNHNV and CDR2 YYDKDF (reference sequence). CDR3 residues: CATSRDRSGANVLTF. The DNA of the CDR3 is TGTGCCACCAGCAGAGATCGCTCTGGGGCCAACGTCCTGACTTTC. Filled out from reference TRBV15 and TRBJ2-6, the complete variable domain reads DAMVIQNPRYQVTQFGKPVTLSCSQTLNHNVMYWYQQKSSQAPKLLFHYYDKDFNNEADTPDNFQSRRPNTSFCFLDIRSPGLGDTAMYLCATSRDRSGANVLTFGAGSRLTVL.

This clone has more than one count but fewer than ten. The chain has TRBV27 and TRBJ1-5; D is uncertain. CDR1 and CDR2 (germline): MNHEY, SMNVEV (reference sequence). CDR3 length equals 13 residues. Trimming left V 2 bases short and J 2 bases short, with 4 bases between. Written as DNA, the CDR3 is TGTGCCAGCAGTTTACGGGGCAATCAGCCCCAGCATTTT. Its protein product is CASSLRGNQPQHF.

The J gene is TRBJ2-2, the V gene TRBV7-2; D not resolved. The CDR3 has 14 residues. The ends were cut back, 1 base at V and 0 bases at J, with 3 bases in the middle. Germline V gene lookup returns CDR1 SGHTA and CDR2 FQGNSA. CDR3 residues: CASSLVANTGELFF. In nucleotides, the CDR3 is TGTGCCAGCAGCTTAGTAGCGAACACCGGGGAGCTGTTTTTT.

This clone was observed a few times. The genes are TRBV18 and TRBJ2-7; the D gene is possibly TRBD2 (5 bases). Looked up from germline, CDR1 is KGHSH and CDR2 is LQKENI. CDR3 length: 14 residues. V dropped 3 bases and J dropped 4 bases, with 13 bases sitting between them. The CDR3 loop reads CASSPSTLAYEQYF. The DNA of the CDR3 is TGTGCCAGCTCACCTTCCACTCTAGCTTACGAGCAGTACTTC.

This clone was detected once. This chain uses TRBV9 with TRBJ2-1; TRBD2 might be the D (6 bases). Trimming took off 5 bases at V and 9 bases at J, with 15 bases between the two ends. This CDR3 is 13 amino acids long. CDR1 and CDR2 from the germline V gene are SGDLS and YYNGEE. The CDR3 region is CASRGGGGAEQFF. The DNA for the CDR3 is TGTGCCAGCAGGGGAGGTGGAGGGGCTGAGCAGTTCTTC.

This clone appeared a few times. The chain recombines TRBV7-6 with TRBJ2-2, with TRBD1 matching 8 bases. V dropped 4 bases and J dropped 3; count of bases not matched to a gene: 4. CDR1 and CDR2 from the germline V gene are SGHVS and FNYEAQ. The CDR3 has 15 residues. CDR3 nucleotide sequence: TGTGCCAGCAGCTCTACAGGGGGTTACACCGGGGAGCTGTTTTTT. It encodes CASSSTGGYTGELFF.

In its sample, this clone was seen a few times. The rearrangement links TRBV5-4 to TRBJ2-3; 11 bases agree with TRBD2. CDR3 size: 15 residues. The ends lost 3 bases at V and 4 bases at J; junction bases unmatched: 4. The V gene's germline CDR1 is SGHNT and CDR2 YYREEE (reference sequence). In DNA form, the CDR3 reads TGTGCCAGCAGCTCTCTAGCGGGAGGCGCAGATACGCAGTATTTT. Residues: CASSSLAGGADTQYF.

The chain has TRBV7-2 and TRBJ2-1; 14 positions match TRBD2. The V gene's germline CDR1 is SGHTA and CDR2 FQGNSA. The CDR3 contains 17 residues. Germline trimming cut 1 base from V and 4 bases from J; bases unmatched to any gene: 3. Here the CDR3 DNA reads TGTGCCAGCAGCTTAGGGACTAGCGGGAGGTTGTACAATGAGCAGTTCTTC. Amino acid sequence: CASSLGTSGRLYNEQFF.